Listed below are T cell receptor beta chains from one sample, sequenced in a study of cytomegalovirus exposure and HLA in healthy donors. Using immunoSEQ multiplex PCR, the repertoire was profiled, and TCRdb retains in-frame clones only, with some absent. The data hold about 130,000 clones, with approximately 70% observed a single time. Specimen: PBMCs. These receptors originate from a woman aged 55 to 70 in good health and CMV-seropositive. Both conserved end residues are part of each CDR3. A D gene is named only where the DNA matches it firmly. Clone size is stated in some rows and not others, as once, few, many or a class when expanded.

v_gene,len,d_gene,abundance,j_gene,CDR3nt,CDR3aa
TRBV6-1,11,NA,NA,TRBJ2-7,TGTGCCAGCAGTGAGCTATACGAGCAGTACTTC,CASSELYEQYF
TRBV28,16,TRBD1,NA,TRBJ1-5,TGTGCCAGCACCAGGACAGGGACTTATAGCAATCAGCCCCAGCATTTT,CASTRTGTYSNQPQHF
TRBV28,12,NA,NA,TRBJ1-1,TGTGCCAGCCCAAGCCGAATCACTGAAGCTTTCTTT,CASPSRITEAFF
TRBV7-8,17,NA,NA,TRBJ1-2,TGTGCCAGCAGCTTGATGGGCGGGGGGGGCGGAGGCTATGGCTACACCTTC,CASSLMGGGGGGYGYTF
TRBV5-1,13,NA,NA,TRBJ2-7,TGCGCCAGCGCGGATAACCCTAACTACGAGCAGTACTTC,CASADNPNYEQYF
TRBV5-1,16,NA,NA,TRBJ2-7,TGCGCCAGCAGATCCTTAGGGACACCGGGTACCTACGAGCAGTACTTC,CASRSLGTPGTYEQYF
TRBV7-8,14,NA,NA,TRBJ2-3,TGTGCCAGCAGCTCCAGACCAGGGGCAGATACGCAGTATTTT,CASSSRPGADTQYF
TRBV14,15,NA,NA,TRBJ2-7,TGTGCCAGCAGCCAATTGGTAGTTGGTAAATGGGAGCAGTACTTC,CASSQLVVGKWEQYF
TRBV27,14,NA,NA,TRBJ2-5,TGTGCCAGCAGTTTGGTGGAGGGTAGCGAGACCCAGTACTTC,CASSLVEGSETQYF
TRBV5-1,16,NA,NA,TRBJ2-3,TGCGCCAGCAGCTTGGTCTGGCCATCCTCATCAGATACGCAGTATTTT,CASSLVWPSSSDTQYF
TRBV4-2,16,TRBD2,NA,TRBJ2-7,TGTGCCAGCAGCCGTCGGACTAGCGGGGGGGCAAACGAGCAGTACTTC,CASSRRTSGGANEQYF
TRBV6-5,15,TRBD1,NA,TRBJ2-2,TGTGCCAGCAGATCCGGGACAGGTCACACCGGGGAGCTGTTTTTT,CASRSGTGHTGELFF
TRBV27,14,TRBD1,NA,TRBJ2-7,TGTGCCAGCAGTCTCTTACAGGGGGTCGGCGAGCAGTACTTC,CASSLLQGVGEQYF
TRBV5-1,14,NA,NA,TRBJ1-3,TGCGCCAGCAGCAAAGACAGAGATGGGTACACCATATATTTT,CASSKDRDGYTIYF
TRBV18,11,TRBD1,few,TRBJ1-2,TGTGCCAGCTCCCCGGGACAGGGTAACACCTTC,CASSPGQGNTF
TRBV5-1,15,TRBD2,NA,TRBJ2-3,TGCGCCAGCAGCTTGGCCACTAGCGGCACAGATACGCAGTATTTT,CASSLATSGTDTQYF
TRBV20-1,11,NA,few,TRBJ2-7,TGCAGTGCTAGAGACCCGAGGGAGCAGTACTTC,CSARDPREQYF
TRBV5-1,12,NA,few,TRBJ2-7,TGCGCCTCAACCGAAGGGGATCGAGAGCAGTACTTC,CASTEGDREQYF
TRBV2,11,NA,NA,TRBJ2-5,TGTGCCAGCAGCTACGAAGAGACCCAGTACTTC,CASSYEETQYF
TRBV19,14,NA,NA,TRBJ1-3,TGTGCCAGTAGTATCCTGGTTGCGGGAAACACCATATATTTT,CASSILVAGNTIYF
TRBV9,15,TRBD2,NA,TRBJ2-1,TGTGCCAGCAGCCCGACTAGCGGGGGGGCCAATGAGCAGTTCTTC,CASSPTSGGANEQFF
TRBV6-4,15,TRBD2,NA,TRBJ2-1,TGTGCCAGCAGTGAACAAGCGGGGGGATCTAATGAGCAGTTCTTC,CASSEQAGGSNEQFF
TRBV9,16,TRBD1,few,TRBJ2-7,TGTGCCAGCAGCGTAGATGGGGGACAGGGGGTATACGAGCAGTACTTC,CASSVDGGQGVYEQYF
TRBV6-1,13,NA,NA,TRBJ1-2,TGTGCCAGCAGTGCCCCTCTCCAGGTTGGCTACACCTTC,CASSAPLQVGYTF
TRBV5-1,12,NA,NA,TRBJ2-7,TGCGCCAGCAGACCCAACGGCTACGAGCAGTACTTC,CASRPNGYEQYF
TRBV5-1,14,NA,NA,TRBJ1-1,TGCGCCAGCAGCTTGGACAGGCCGAACACTGAAGCTTTCTTT,CASSLDRPNTEAFF
TRBV7-3,15,NA,NA,TRBJ2-2,TGTGCCAGCAGCGTCCGGACAGCGACCGCCGGGGAGCTGTTTTTT,CASSVRTATAGELFF
TRBV19,13,NA,NA,TRBJ2-2,TGTGCCACTCCAGGGTGGCTAACCGGGGAGCTGTTTTTT,CATPGWLTGELFF